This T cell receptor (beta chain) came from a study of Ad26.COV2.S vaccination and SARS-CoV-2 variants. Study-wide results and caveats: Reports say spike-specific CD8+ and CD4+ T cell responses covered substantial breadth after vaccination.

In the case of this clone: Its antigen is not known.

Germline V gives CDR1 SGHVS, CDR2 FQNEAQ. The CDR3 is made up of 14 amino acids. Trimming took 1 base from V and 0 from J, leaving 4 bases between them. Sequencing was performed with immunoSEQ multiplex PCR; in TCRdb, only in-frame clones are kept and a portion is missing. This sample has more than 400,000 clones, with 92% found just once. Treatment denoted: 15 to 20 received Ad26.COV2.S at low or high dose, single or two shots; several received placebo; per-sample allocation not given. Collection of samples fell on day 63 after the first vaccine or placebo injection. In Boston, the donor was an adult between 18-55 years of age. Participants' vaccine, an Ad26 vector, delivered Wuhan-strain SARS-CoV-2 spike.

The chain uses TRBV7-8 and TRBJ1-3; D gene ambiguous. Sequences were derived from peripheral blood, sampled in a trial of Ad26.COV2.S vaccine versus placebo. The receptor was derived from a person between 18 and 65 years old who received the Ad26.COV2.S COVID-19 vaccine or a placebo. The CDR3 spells CASSLDPSGNTIYF. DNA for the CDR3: TGTGCCAGCAGCTTAGATCCCTCTGGAAACACCATATATTTT.